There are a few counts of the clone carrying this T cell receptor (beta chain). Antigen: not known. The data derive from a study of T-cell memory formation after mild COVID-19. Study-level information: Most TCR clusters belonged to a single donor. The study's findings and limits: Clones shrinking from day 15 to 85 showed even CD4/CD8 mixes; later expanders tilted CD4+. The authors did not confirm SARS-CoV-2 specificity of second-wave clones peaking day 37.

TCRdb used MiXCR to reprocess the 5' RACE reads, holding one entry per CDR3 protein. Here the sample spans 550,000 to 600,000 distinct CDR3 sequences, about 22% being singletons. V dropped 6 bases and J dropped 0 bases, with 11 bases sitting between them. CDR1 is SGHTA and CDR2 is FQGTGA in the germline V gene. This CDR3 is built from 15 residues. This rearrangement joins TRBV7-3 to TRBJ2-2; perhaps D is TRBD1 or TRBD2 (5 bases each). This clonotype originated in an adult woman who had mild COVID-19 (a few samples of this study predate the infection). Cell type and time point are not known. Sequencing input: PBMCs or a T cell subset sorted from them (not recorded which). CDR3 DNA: TGTGCCAGCAGAACGGGACCCTCGAACACCGGGGAGCTGTTTTTT. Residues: CASRTGPSNTGELFF.